This T cell receptor (beta chain) was sequenced in a study of blood T cell repertoires in COVID-19. Overall study: T cells, B-cell-depleted T cells, or PBMCs provided the cDNA or gDNA that served as material.

Authors' analysis steps: Estimation of nucleated cell counts relied on the amplification of reference gene primers. Clones were read by immunoSEQ multiplex PCR, and TCRdb kept only the in-frame ones, dropping some. From that table come the V and J calls and clone size; the DNA was used to work out D and trimming. The sample has 40,000 or so clones, roughly four fifths seen once. The specimen was peripheral blood. The clonotype originates from a man aged 40-49 years with active or convalescent COVID-19.

CDR3 coding DNA: TGTGCCAGCAGCCCCACAGGGTACTACGAGCAGTACTTC. Translation gives CASSPTGYYEQYF. This chain uses TRBV6-6 with TRBJ2-7, with D perhaps matching TRBD1 (6 bases). Germline values: CDR1 MNHNY, CDR2 SVGAGI (reference sequence). The CDR3 extends over 13 amino acids. Trimming removed 6 bases from V and 3 bases from J, with 12 bases in between.